This record concerns one T cell receptor (beta chain) sequence. The CDR3 does not close with the conserved phenylalanine or tryptophan, likely indicating a read error. Measured with immunoSEQ multiplex PCR; TCRdb has only the in-frame clones, and not every one. The sample carries roughly 90,000 clones, 80% to 90% recorded once. The sample comes from a study of blood T cell repertoires in COVID-19. Source material: peripheral blood. This sequence originates from a man in his forties or fifties with COVID-19, enrolled during active disease.

For the CDR3, the DNA is TGTGCCAGCAGTGGAAGGGACAGGGGGCATCGGAAAGGGAATTCACCCCTCCACCTT. It specifies CASSGRDRGHRKGNSPLHL. J is TRBJ1-6 and V is TRBV2, with 12 bases aligning to TRBD1. CDR1 is SNHLY and CDR2 is FYNNEI in the germline V gene. Trimming removed 4 bases from V and 7 bases from J; junction bases left unmatched: 14. CDR3 length: 19 residues.